These 32 T cell receptor beta chains were sequenced from one sample in a study of T cell responses to AZD1222 COVID-19 vaccine. Sequenced by immunoSEQ multiplex PCR; TCRdb stores in-frame clones only, minus some. Of 200,000 to 250,000 clones in the sample, about 93% were seen once. Sequencing used peripheral blood, obtained on day 0 of MenACWY control vaccination. These receptors originate from an adult in good health.

The CDR3 DNA follows: TGTGCCAGCAGCTTAGGGTTAAACAATGAGCAGTTCTTC. Its protein is CASSLGLNNEQFF. The chain uses TRBV7-8 and TRBJ2-1, with D hard to call. This CDR3 spans 13 amino acids. CDR1 SGHVS and CDR2 FQNEAQ come from the germline V gene. The V end was cut by 1 base, the J end by 5 bases, with 6 bases between.

This rearrangement joins TRBV3-1 (or the pseudogene TRBV3-2) to TRBJ2-3; a possible D gene is TRBD1 (5 bases). CDR1 is LGHDT, CDR2 YNNKEL, per germline (reference sequence). This CDR3 spans 15 amino acids. Trimming left V 2 bases short and J 4 bases short, with 13 bases between. The CDR3 DNA reads TGTGCCAGCAGCCAACTCGGCAGGGTGGCAGATACGCAGTATTTT. Amino acid sequence: CASSQLGRVADTQYF.

V usage is TRBV6-5 and J usage is TRBJ2-1, with TRBD2 matching 10 bases. The V gene's germline CDR1 is MNHEY and CDR2 SVGAGI. The CDR3 has 15 residues. V trimming: 6 bases; J trimming: 5 bases; junction bases outside the gene matches: 7. The CDR3 bases are TGTGCCAGCAGGGGAAGCGGGGGGGCCCACAATGAGCAGTTCTTC. Protein: CASRGSGGAHNEQFF.

This clone was detected a few times. The chain couples TRBV19 to TRBJ1-2; 8 bases are a match to TRBD1. Germline loops: CDR1 LNHDA, CDR2 SQIVND (reference sequence). The CDR3 is 14 residues long. The V gene end was trimmed by 3 bases and the J gene end by 8 bases; junction bases not matched to a gene: 8. In nucleotides, the CDR3 is TGTGCCAGTAGTATTGGTAACAGGGGGGTAGGCTACACCTTC. Its protein product is CASSIGNRGVGYTF.

This chain uses TRBV3-1 (or the pseudogene TRBV3-2) with TRBJ2-3; the D gene could be TRBD1 or TRBD2 (6 bases each). Germline loops: CDR1 LGHDT, CDR2 YNNKEL (reference sequence). CDR3 size: 16 residues. V dropped 1 base and J dropped 0 bases, with 11 bases sitting between them. The DNA for the CDR3 is TGTGCCAGCAGCCAAGTCCCGGGGGCCAGCACAGATACGCAGTATTTT. Its translation: CASSQVPGASTDTQYF.

This chain connects TRBV6-2 or TRBV6-3 to TRBJ2-7, with 8 positions matching TRBD1. Losses at the gene ends were 2 bases for V and 2 bases for J; bases not matched to a gene: 2. CDR1 and CDR2 from the germline V gene are MNHEY and SVGEGT. The length of the CDR3 is 14 residues. The CDR3, as DNA: TGTGCCAGCAGTTACCGGACAGGGACCTACGAGCAGTACTTC. Translating it yields CASSYRTGTYEQYF.

J is TRBJ1-2 and V is TRBV24-1; the D is unclear. The V gene lost 2 bases and the J gene lost 8 bases, with 17 bases spanning the gap. Per the germline V gene, CDR1 is KGHDR and CDR2 is SFDVKD. CDR3 length equals 15 residues. The CDR3 coding sequence is TGTGCCACCAGTGATTCGCACCCAAACGCGGGGGGCTACACCTTC. Translated: CATSDSHPNAGGYTF.

The chain couples TRBV15 to TRBJ2-1; 9 bases line up with TRBD1. Germline V gene data show CDR1 as LNHNV and CDR2 as YYDKDF (reference sequence). The trim removed 4 bases at V and 0 bases at J, leaving 1 base unmatched. This CDR3 comprises 15 residues. The CDR3 DNA reads as TGTGCCACCAGCATGGGACAGGGCTCCTACAATGAGCAGTTCTTC. Translation gives CATSMGQGSYNEQFF.

This rearrangement joins TRBV5-1 to TRBJ1-2, with 9 bases that match TRBD1. Germline V gene sequence: CDR1 SGHRS, CDR2 YFSETQ. This CDR3 is built from 13 residues. The J segment lost 8 bases and the V segment lost 4 bases, leaving 6 bases of the junction unmatched. This CDR3 reads CASSPQGAEGYTF. The CDR3 coding sequence is TGCGCCAGCAGCCCACAGGGGGCGGAAGGCTACACCTTC.

This clone was observed once. The V call is TRBV3-1 (or the pseudogene TRBV3-2), the J call TRBJ1-5, with D perhaps matching TRBD1 (5 bases). The V gene lost 0 bases and the J gene lost 4 bases, with 16 bases spanning the gap. Germline-derived CDR1 and CDR2 are LGHDT and YNNKEL (reference sequence). The CDR3 is 17 residues long. The chain's CDR3 is CASSQDFSGASNQPQHF. The CDR3 DNA follows: TGTGCCAGCAGCCAAGACTTTTCTGGGGCTTCGAATCAGCCCCAGCATTTT.

The chain has TRBV5-6 and TRBJ2-5; maybe TRBD2 (7 bases). In germline, CDR1 is SGHDT, CDR2 YYEEEE. CDR3 length: 14 amino acids. Deletions cut 0 bases from V and 7 bases from J, with 13 bases between. The CDR3 DNA follows: TGTGCCAGCAGCTTGGCCACGAGGGGGGGGACCCAGTACTTC. This encodes CASSLATRGGTQYF.

The chain couples TRBV5-4 to TRBJ1-6, with TRBD1 as a possible D gene (5 bases). The CDR3 runs 15 residues. The germline gives CDR1 SGHNT, CDR2 YYREEE (reference sequence). Trimming took 6 bases from V and 8 from J, leaving 18 bases between them. CDR3 amino acids: CASTTAQEPYSPLHF. Here the CDR3 DNA reads TGTGCCAGCACCACCGCACAGGAGCCTTATTCACCCCTCCACTTT.

Regarding this clone: This same CDR3 is encoded by further DNA sequences in the sample. The chain links TRBV6-5 to TRBJ1-6, with 8 bases identical to TRBD1. After removal of 9 bases from V and 7 bases from J, the junction contained 2 bases not matched to a gene. Germline loops: CDR1 MNHEY, CDR2 SVGAGI. The CDR3 is 12 amino acids. The CDR3 DNA is TGTGCCAGTCGACAGGGGAATTCACCCCTCCACTTT. It encodes CASRQGNSPLHF.

The chain combines TRBV5-6 with TRBJ1-2, with D perhaps matching TRBD1 (5 bases). CDR3 size: 14 residues. The germline V gene encodes CDR1 SGHDT and CDR2 YYEEEE. The V gene lost 0 bases and the J gene lost 7 bases, with 13 bases spanning the gap. In DNA, the CDR3 is TGTGCCAGCAGCTTGGACAGGCGCTTGGGTGGCTACACCTTC. Protein sequence: CASSLDRRLGGYTF. The full variable domain, its missing parts supplied by reference TRBV5-6 and TRBJ1-2, is DAGVTQSPTHLIKTRGQQVTLRCSPKSGHDTVSWYQQALGQGPQFIFQYYEEEERQRGNFPDRFSGHQFPNYSSELNVNALLLGDSALYLCASSLDRRLGGYTFGSGTRLTVV.

The rearrangement links TRBV6-6 to TRBJ1-5; 11 bases are a match to TRBD1. Per the germline V gene, CDR1 is MNHNY and CDR2 is SVGAGI (reference sequence). The CDR3 runs 18 residues. V lost 5 bases to trimming and J lost 0 bases; unmatched junction nucleotides: 9. The chain's CDR3 is CASSPGTGGFYSNQPQHF. DNA for the CDR3: TGTGCCAGCAGTCCCGGGACAGGGGGGTTCTATAGCAATCAGCCCCAGCATTTT.

The rearrangement uses TRBV10-3 and TRBJ1-5; D unresolved. This CDR3 has 14 residues. The germline gives CDR1 ENHRY, CDR2 SYGVKD. The germline V and J ends were trimmed by 0 bases and 2 bases, with 5 bases remaining between them. CDR3 amino acids: CAISESPGNQPQHF. CDR3 nucleotide sequence: TGTGCCATCAGTGAGTCTCCAGGCAATCAGCCCCAGCATTTT.

This sequence joins TRBV15 and TRBJ1-4; D call uncertain. V was pared by 5 bases and J by 4 bases, with 14 bases between. There are 15 residues in the CDR3. Germline CDR1 reads LNHNV; CDR2 reads YYDKDF (reference sequence). The CDR3, as DNA: TGTGCCACCAGCTCCCGAATGGCGGTTAATGAAAAACTGTTTTTT. It codes for CATSSRMAVNEKLFF.

This clone was found once. V and J are TRBV5-6 and TRBJ1-5; 10 nucleotides agree with TRBD1. The CDR3 covers 17 residues. Germline CDR1 reads SGHDT; CDR2 reads YYEEEE. Trimming cost V 0 bases and J 4 bases; bases outside gene matches: 7. CDR3 amino acids: CASSLGGTGVVNQPQHF. CDR3 nucleotides: TGTGCCAGCAGCTTGGGAGGGACAGGGGTCGTGAATCAGCCCCAGCATTTT.

This chain joins TRBV9 and TRBJ1-1; D not certain. V gave up 1 base and J gave up 3 bases, with 7 bases separating them. Germline V gene data show CDR1 as SGDLS and CDR2 as YYNGEE. The CDR3 runs 13 residues. This CDR3 reads CASSVNLYTEAFF. CDR3 DNA: TGTGCCAGCAGCGTAAACCTGTACACTGAAGCTTTCTTT.

V is TRBV30 and J is TRBJ1-1, with unresolved D. With 0 bases removed from V and 5 bases from J, the gap between germline ends came to 13 bases. Germline assignment: CDR1 GTSNPN and CDR2 SVGIG (reference sequence). CDR3 length: 14 residues. The CDR3: CAWSVRKRITEAFF. The CDR3, as DNA: TGTGCCTGGAGTGTACGGAAGCGTATTACTGAAGCTTTCTTT.

The rearrangement uses TRBV7-2 and TRBJ1-1; 8 nucleotides line up with TRBD1. With 5 bases clipped from V and 2 bases from J, the junction kept 7 bases outside the gene matches. The CDR3 is 15 residues long. Per the germline V gene, CDR1 is SGHTA and CDR2 is FQGNSA. The CDR3 is CASSVGQGRNTEAFF. The CDR3 DNA follows: TGTGCCAGCAGCGTCGGACAGGGACGAAACACTGAAGCTTTCTTT.

The chain employs TRBV7-2 and TRBJ1-1, with D unresolved. The CDR3 consists of 13 residues. V was shortened by 8 bases and J by 0 bases, with 10 bases between the two germline ends. Germline CDR1 SGHTA, CDR2 FQGNSA. The CDR3 region has the DNA TGTGCCAGCCGCGGCAGGCTGAACACTGAAGCTTTCTTT. Encoded protein: CASRGRLNTEAFF.

The CDR3 sequence is CASSYSPGMAQHF. The CDR3 DNA reads as TGTGCCAGCAGTTACTCCCCCGGTATGGCCCAGCATTTT. The gene calls are TRBV6-5 and TRBJ1-5, with D unclear. Germline CDR1 reads MNHEY; CDR2 reads SVGAGI. Trimming took off 0 bases at V and 11 bases at J, with 11 bases between the two ends. The CDR3 sequence is 13 residues long.

The chain carries TRBV7-8 and TRBJ2-7, with 8 bases lining up with TRBD2. Germline CDR1 SGHVS, CDR2 FQNEAQ. V lost 7 bases and J lost 5; bases outside the gene matches: 13. The CDR3 loop spans 15 amino acids. CDR3 loop: CASTPPRAGADEQYF. CDR3 DNA: TGTGCCAGCACCCCGCCCAGAGCGGGGGCCGACGAGCAGTACTTC.

The rearrangement links TRBV4-1 to TRBJ1-2; no firm D call. There are 13 residues in the CDR3. Per the germline V gene, CDR1 is MGHRA and CDR2 is YSYEKL. V was trimmed by 0 bases and J by 5 bases, leaving 7 bases between them. DNA of the CDR3: TGCGCCAGCAGCCAAGATACCTTTTATGGCTACACCTTC. Its translation: CASSQDTFYGYTF.

The genes are TRBV10-3 and TRBJ1-2; D possibly corresponds to TRBD1 (5 bases). With 11 bases removed from V and 8 bases from J, the gap between germline ends came to 21 bases. The CDR3 contains 13 residues. Germline CDR1 reads ENHRY; CDR2 reads SYGVKD. CDR3 DNA sequence: TGTGCCGTGGGGTTTGGAGGGGTTCAAGGCTACACCTTC. The encoded protein is CAVGFGGVQGYTF.

The chain employs TRBV4-1 and TRBJ2-6; weak D call: TRBD2 (6 bases). The V gene lost 11 bases and the J gene lost 1 base, with 27 bases spanning the gap. From germline, CDR1 is MGHRA and CDR2 YSYEKL. The CDR3 totals 19 residues. Written as DNA, the CDR3 is TGCGCCCGCCGCCGCCAAGGGACCGGGGGTTATTCTGGGGCCAACGTCCTGACTTTC. It specifies CARRRQGTGGYSGANVLTF.

The chain is built from TRBV27 and TRBJ1-2, with a tentative D call TRBD1 (5 bases). V was shortened by 3 bases and J by 3 bases, with 14 bases between the two germline ends. The germline V gene encodes CDR1 MNHEY and CDR2 SMNVEV (reference sequence). The CDR3 consists of 15 residues. The CDR3 DNA sequence: TGTGCCAGCAGTTTTCGGGGGGATTTCTACTATGGCTACACCTTC. Residues: CASSFRGDFYYGYTF.

The chain joins TRBV7-2 to TRBJ1-1; a weak D match, TRBD1 (6 bases). The length of the CDR3 is 14 residues. Germline assignment: CDR1 SGHTA and CDR2 FQGNSA. V dropped 1 base and J dropped 3 bases, with 9 bases sitting between them. The CDR3 loop is CASSLVGGDTEAFF. Here the CDR3 DNA reads TGTGCCAGCAGCTTAGTAGGGGGTGACACTGAAGCTTTCTTT.

This clone was observed once. The sample holds other DNA sequences that translate to the same CDR3. V usage is TRBV11-2 and J usage is TRBJ2-7; possibly TRBD2 for D (5 bases). Trimming took off 2 bases at V and 4 bases at J, with 6 bases between the two ends. The CDR3 has 12 residues. Germline V CDR1 and CDR2: SGHAT, FQNNGV. The CDR3 nucleotides are TGTGCCAGCAGCTTACGGGGATACGAGCAGTACTTC. Amino acids: CASSLRGYEQYF.

This chain connects TRBV2 to TRBJ1-2; D remains ambiguous. Germline values: CDR1 SNHLY, CDR2 FYNNEI. CDR3 size: 15 residues. Trimming cost V 2 bases and J 0 bases, with 10 bases left between them. CDR3 amino acids: CASSEFGFSNYGYTF. The DNA of the CDR3 is TGTGCCAGCAGTGAATTCGGTTTCTCTAACTATGGCTACACCTTC.

This chain joins TRBV4-1 and TRBJ2-4; 13 bases map to TRBD2. The CDR3 runs 16 residues. V lost 0 bases to trimming and J lost 8 bases; unmatched junction nucleotides: 4. Looked up from germline, CDR1 is MGHRA and CDR2 is YSYEKL. The CDR3 nucleotides are TGCGCCAGCAGCCAAGATCGGGGACTAGCGGGGTACATTCAGTACTTC. Translation gives CASSQDRGLAGYIQYF.